This TCR beta chain was captured by sequencing in a study of vaccination effects on CD4 cells after COVID-19. Comments on this clone: The antigen remains unidentified.

Here immunoSEQ multiplex PCR was the method, and the copy in TCRdb shows in-frame clones only, minus some. There are 50,000 to 65,000 clones in the sample; over 75% occur only once, and 2% to 2.5% lies in the top ten. Viral peptide pool expansion of antigen-specific CD4+ T cells preceded sequencing in the ViraFEST assay. It was after roughly 11 days of culture that CD4+ T cells were isolated. The germline CDR1 and CDR2 sequences are MNHNS and SASEGT. This CDR3 has 16 residues. Trimming left V 2 bases short and J 4 bases short, with 15 bases between. The chain joins TRBV6-1 to TRBJ1-5, with no clear D. The clonotype comes from a human donor who received a COVID-19 vaccine. The sample was CD4+ T cells from PBMCs cultured with HCoV-229E spike peptides, taken before COVID-19 vaccination. The CDR3 loop reads CASSERSGIGNQPQHF. The CDR3, as DNA: TGTGCCAGCAGTGAACGGTCGGGCATCGGGAATCAGCCCCAGCATTTT.